This T cell receptor (beta chain) was observed in a study of blood T cell repertoires in COVID-19. Study in general: PBMCs, B-cell-depleted T cells, or T cells provided the cDNA or gDNA that made up the material.

Germline V gene sequence: CDR1 MDHEN, CDR2 SYDVKM. Losses at the gene ends were 4 bases for V and 4 bases for J; bases not matched to a gene: 7. The CDR3 covers 16 residues. As processed by the authors: Reference gene primer amplification gave estimated nucleated cell counts. TCRdb's table, derived via immunoSEQ multiplex PCR, lists solely in-frame clones and lacks some. V and J calls plus clone size are reproduced from that table; the DNA served to infer D and trimming. This sample has 150,000 to 200,000 clones; just under 80% occur once, and the top ten carry approximately 15%. Sequencing was carried out using peripheral blood. The receptor was isolated from a woman aged 80 or older with acute or convalescent COVID-19. The genes are TRBV28 and TRBJ1-2, with 12 bases lining up with TRBD1. DNA for the CDR3: TGTGCCAGCAGTTCACGGGACAGGGGGCGTATCTATGGCTACACCTTC. As protein: CASSSRDRGRIYGYTF.